This TCR beta chain was obtained from a study of tumor-infiltrating lymphocytes in primary liver carcinoma (dated by TCRdb to about 2017). At the level of the whole study: Surgical resection was performed in China between 2015 and early 2016 on five or six patients with histopathologically diagnosed primary liver carcinoma. The five patients, three men and two women aged 30 to 69 years, had hepatocellular carcinoma (four) or combined HCC and intrahepatic cholangiocarcinoma (one). The tumors of the five patients were staged as T1-T3 N0M0, with maximum diameters ranging from roughly 4 to 11 cm. Roughly 3.65 to 7.13 million productive TCRbeta reads were obtained per sample, and no significant difference in read depth was found between tissue types. Across five regions of each liver tumor, along with adjacent normal tissue and blood, the study brought together TCRbeta repertoire sequencing, expression microarrays and whole-exome sequencing. A total of about 35 specimens from 5 patients underwent TCRbeta repertoire sequencing, comprising around 25 tumor regions, 5 adjacent noncancerous liver tissues and 5 peripheral blood samples. High reproducibility was observed for the technical replicate repertoires, with mean shared-clone rates approximately 0.9 and correlation coefficients above 0.95. The study at large found these results: With just a handful of patients in the study, the authors point out that the findings should be validated in a larger study. Repertoire overlap was found to be higher between tumor regions (mean about 35%) than between tumor-adjacent (approximately 17%) or tumor-blood (about 15%) pairs, consistent with antigen-driven expansion. Since the samples were bulk and unsorted, there was no way to compare CD4+ and CD8+ T cell repertoires. Only the TCR beta chain was sequenced, so true repertoire diversity is likely underestimated because unpaired alpha chains were not captured. The top 250 clones made up a significantly larger repertoire fraction in tumors than in blood (p = 0.039).

CDR3 length: 17 amino acids, cysteine to phenylalanine. Of all the DNA, just the CDR3 is kept, 51 bases in frame from base 1. Blood RNA was extracted from unsorted whole blood using TRIzol reagent, and germline DNA was obtained with the DNeasy Blood & Tissue kit. At the time of sampling, the patients had chronic HBV infection and had not received any treatment. About 4 milliliters of peripheral blood were collected into K2EDTA tubes before surgery. A constant-region primer and ProtoScript II reverse transcriptase were used to reverse-transcribe TCRbeta-specific cDNA from around 480 ng total RNA. Three nested multiplex PCR rounds, following a slightly modified ARM-PCR procedure, were used to build the TCRbeta libraries. The first two PCR rounds used multiplex TRBV1-TRBV30 forward primers with a Cbeta reverse primer, each for approximately 10 cycles. Sample barcodes and Illumina adapters were added in a final 25-cycle PCR with Deep VentR polymerase. Before sequencing, amplicons between 200 and 500 bp were purified from gel using a QIAquick gel extraction kit. TCRbeta amplicons were sequenced on an Illumina HiSeq 2500 with 250-bp paired-end reads. In the source study's methods: Trimmomatic v0.33 was used to quality-trim the reads, and FLASH v1.2.11 was used to merge paired reads so that full CDR3 sequences could be recovered. V, D and J germline segments were assigned to the rearranged TCRbeta sequences using MiGEC v1.2.1b. Clonotype statistics, along with Shannon-Wiener diversity indices, were calculated using VDJtools v1.0.0. To cut down on sampling bias, every analysis after diversity analysis relied on just the 250 most abundant clonotypes from each sample. TCRdb took the public reads, trimmed them with fastp at Q25, ran MiXCR for clone calling and kept in-frame beta chains. Rows with one shared CDR3 protein collapse into an entry with the most common genes and DNA. For this entry, the V and J calls and clone size follow TCRdb and not the study's own pipeline. This sample has hundreds of thousands of distinct CDR3 sequences in its table, and around three fifths of those were observed once. The ten largest clones add up to roughly 9% of the sample.

Of note for this clonotype: Its antigen remains undetermined. The junction and the germline gene differ at one end; a read error may be behind it.

The source is a man in his forties with primary liver carcinoma and hepatitis B virus infection. The sequencing sample was made of peripheral blood. This chain is built from TRBV12-3 or TRBV12-4 and TRBJ2-7, with 12 central nucleotides matching TRBD2. In nucleotide form, the sequence is TGTGCCAGCAGTTTTAATCCCGGACTAGCGGGATCCTACGAGAAGTACTTC. Its protein reads: CASSFNPGLAGSYEKYF.